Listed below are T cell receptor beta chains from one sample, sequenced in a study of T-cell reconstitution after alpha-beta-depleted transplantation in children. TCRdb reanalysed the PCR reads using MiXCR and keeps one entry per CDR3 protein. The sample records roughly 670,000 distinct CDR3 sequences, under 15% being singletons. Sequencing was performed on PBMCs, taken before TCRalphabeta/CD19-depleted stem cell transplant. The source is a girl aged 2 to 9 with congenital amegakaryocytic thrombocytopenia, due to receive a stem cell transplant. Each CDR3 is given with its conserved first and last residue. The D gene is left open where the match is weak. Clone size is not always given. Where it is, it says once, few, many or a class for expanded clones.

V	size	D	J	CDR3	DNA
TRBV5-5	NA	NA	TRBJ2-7	CASSSYSGRNEQYF	TGTGCCAGCAGCTCATACTCGGGCAGAAACGAGCAGTACTTC
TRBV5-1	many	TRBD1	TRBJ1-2	CASSLSTGNNYGYTF	TGCGCCAGCAGCCTATCGACAGGGAATAACTATGGCTACACCTTC
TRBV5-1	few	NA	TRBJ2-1	CASSLDPNRKQFF	TGCGCCAGCAGCTTGGATCCGAATAGAAAGCAGTTCTTC
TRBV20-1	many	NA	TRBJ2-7	CSARTVTYEQYF	TGCAGTGCTAGGACAGTCACCTACGAGCAGTACTTC
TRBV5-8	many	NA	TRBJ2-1	CASSISTESNEQFF	TGTGCCAGCAGCATCTCGACAGAGAGCAATGAGCAGTTCTTC
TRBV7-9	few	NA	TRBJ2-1	CASSLSGDKFF	TGTGCCAGCAGCTTATCCGGGGATAAGTTCTTC
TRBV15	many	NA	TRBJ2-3	CATSRVFPDTQYF	TGTGCCACCAGCAGAGTTTTCCCAGATACGCAGTATTTT
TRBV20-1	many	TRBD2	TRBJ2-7	CSAHRAGGQDEQYF	TGCAGTGCCCATAGAGCGGGAGGGCAGGACGAGCAGTACTTC
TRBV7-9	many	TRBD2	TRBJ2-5	CASSLVPASGQETQYF	TGTGCCAGCAGCTTAGTTCCGGCTAGCGGACAAGAGACCCAGTACTTC
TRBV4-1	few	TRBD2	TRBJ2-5	CASSQDASGSQETQYF	TGCGCCAGCAGCCAAGACGCTAGCGGGAGCCAAGAGACCCAGTACTTC